This is a list of T cell receptor beta chains from one sample in a study of T-cell memory formation after mild COVID-19. MiXCR, applied by TCRdb to the 5' RACE reads, yields one record per CDR3 protein. The sample shows 150,000 to 200,000 distinct CDR3 sequences, 14% of them seen only once. Material: PBMCs or a T cell subset sorted from them (not recorded which). These receptors came from an adult woman who had mild COVID-19 (a few samples of this study predate the infection). Cell type and time point are not known. Each CDR3 is given with its conserved first and last residue. D genes are given only for firm matches. Some rows mark clone size as missing; the rest say once, few, many or name a class of expanded clone.

d_gene: -; v_gene: TRBV7-2; len: 13; j_gene: TRBJ2-7; abundance: -; CDR3nt: TGTGCCAGCAGCAAGACAGCTTCCTACGAGCAGTACTTC; CDR3aa: CASSKTASYEQYF
d_gene: TRBD1; v_gene: TRBV30; len: 13; j_gene: TRBJ2-7; abundance: few; CDR3nt: TGTGCCTGGAACCCCGGACAGGGGGGGGAGCAGTACTTC; CDR3aa: CAWNPGQGGEQYF
d_gene: TRBD1; v_gene: TRBV4-1; len: 17; j_gene: TRBJ1-2; abundance: few; CDR3nt: TGCGCCAGCAGCCAAGATAGGACGCAGGGACAGTACTATGGCTACACCTTC; CDR3aa: CASSQDRTQGQYYGYTF
d_gene: -; v_gene: TRBV24-1; len: 13; j_gene: TRBJ2-1; abundance: -; CDR3nt: TGTGCCACCATGGACAGCACATACAATGAGCAGTTCTTC; CDR3aa: CATMDSTYNEQFF
d_gene: -; v_gene: TRBV7-6; len: 18; j_gene: TRBJ2-5; abundance: -; CDR3nt: TGTGCCAGCAGCTTTCCCCGACGAGACGCAGGGGCCCAAGAGACCCAGTACTTC; CDR3aa: CASSFPRRDAGAQETQYF
d_gene: TRBD2; v_gene: TRBV15; len: 17; j_gene: TRBJ2-3; abundance: few; CDR3nt: TGTGCCACCAGCGACTGGCTAGCGGGAACGAGCACAGATACGCAGTATTTT; CDR3aa: CATSDWLAGTSTDTQYF
d_gene: -; v_gene: TRBV2; len: 11; j_gene: TRBJ2-7; abundance: few; CDR3nt: TGTGCCAGCACCCTCGACTACGAGCAGTACTTC; CDR3aa: CASTLDYEQYF
d_gene: -; v_gene: TRBV5-1; len: 15; j_gene: TRBJ2-1; abundance: -; CDR3nt: TGCGCCAGCAGCTTCACAGGGGAGGGCTACAATGAGCAGTTCTTC; CDR3aa: CASSFTGEGYNEQFF
d_gene: TRBD2; v_gene: TRBV11-3; len: 18; j_gene: TRBJ2-2; abundance: few; CDR3nt: TGTGCCAGCAGCTTAGTAGGTTTCGGACTAGCGAACACCGGGGAGCTGTTTTTT; CDR3aa: CASSLVGFGLANTGELFF
d_gene: -; v_gene: TRBV12-3/TRBV12-4; len: 12; j_gene: TRBJ1-5; abundance: -; CDR3nt: TGTGCCAGCAGTCGAGGGGGGCAGCCCCAGCATTTT; CDR3aa: CASSRGGQPQHF
d_gene: -; v_gene: TRBV7-2; len: 14; j_gene: TRBJ2-2; abundance: many; CDR3nt: TGTGCCAGCAGCCCCAGAGTAGCCGCCGGGGAGCTGTTTTTT; CDR3aa: CASSPRVAAGELFF
d_gene: TRBD2; v_gene: TRBV27; len: 16; j_gene: TRBJ2-1; abundance: few; CDR3nt: TGTGCCAGCAGTTTGGCTAGCGGGACGGCCCACAATGAGCAGTTCTTC; CDR3aa: CASSLASGTAHNEQFF
d_gene: -; v_gene: TRBV20-1; len: 14; j_gene: TRBJ2-2; abundance: -; CDR3nt: TGCAGTGCGGGGGACAATTTAAACACCGGGGAGCTGTTTTTT; CDR3aa: CSAGDNLNTGELFF
d_gene: -; v_gene: TRBV21-1; len: 17; j_gene: TRBJ1-5; abundance: -; CDR3nt: TGTGCCAGCACCCTTACGAGGGACATCCCGTTCAATCAGCCCCAGCATTTT; CDR3aa: CASTLTRDIPFNQPQHF
d_gene: -; v_gene: TRBV4-2; len: 17; j_gene: TRBJ2-3; abundance: few; CDR3nt: TGTGCCAGCAGCCAACATGGGGGGATAATGAGAACAGATACGCAGTATTTT; CDR3aa: CASSQHGGIMRTDTQYF
d_gene: TRBD2; v_gene: TRBV5-1; len: 19; j_gene: TRBJ2-3; abundance: few; CDR3nt: TGCGCCAGCAGCCCGGTGGGACTAGCGGGGGGAACTAGCACAGATACGCAGTATTTT; CDR3aa: CASSPVGLAGGTSTDTQYF
d_gene: -; v_gene: TRBV7-3; len: 13; j_gene: TRBJ2-3; abundance: many; CDR3nt: TGTGCCAGCAGCTTCTACCCCGGAGATACGCAGTATTTT; CDR3aa: CASSFYPGDTQYF
d_gene: TRBD2; v_gene: TRBV24-1; len: 18; j_gene: TRBJ2-1; abundance: -; CDR3nt: TGTGCCACCAGTGAGGCCGGGACTAGCGGGGGGAAGAACAATGAGCAGTTCTTC; CDR3aa: CATSEAGTSGGKNNEQFF
d_gene: -; v_gene: TRBV7-9; len: 16; j_gene: TRBJ2-2; abundance: few; CDR3nt: TGTGCCAGCCTCGTGGGAGGCCACGGCGGGGACGGGGAGCTGTTTTTT; CDR3aa: CASLVGGHGGDGELFF
d_gene: TRBD1; v_gene: TRBV30; len: 15; j_gene: TRBJ1-1; abundance: -; CDR3nt: TGTGCCTGGAGTATGACAGGGGGGCTGAACACTGAAGCTTTCTTT; CDR3aa: CAWSMTGGLNTEAFF
d_gene: TRBD2; v_gene: TRBV6-2/TRBV6-3; len: 13; j_gene: TRBJ2-1; abundance: few; CDR3nt: TGTGCCAGCAGTTTTCGGGAGGCTTATGAGCAGTTCTTC; CDR3aa: CASSFREAYEQFF
d_gene: TRBD2; v_gene: TRBV19; len: 15; j_gene: TRBJ2-2; abundance: many; CDR3nt: TGTGCCAGTAATAAGGCGGGAGATATCACCGGGGAGCTGTTTTTT; CDR3aa: CASNKAGDITGELFF
d_gene: TRBD1; v_gene: TRBV5-5; len: 16; j_gene: TRBJ1-2; abundance: -; CDR3nt: TGTGCCAGCAGCTTGCCCGGGACAGGGGGATTTGGTAGCTACACCTTC; CDR3aa: CASSLPGTGGFGSYTF
d_gene: -; v_gene: TRBV11-3; len: 17; j_gene: TRBJ2-4; abundance: -; CDR3nt: TGTGCCAGCAGCCACAACCACCGACAGATGACCAAAAACATTCAGTACTTC; CDR3aa: CASSHNHRQMTKNIQYF
d_gene: -; v_gene: TRBV12-3/TRBV12-4; len: 13; j_gene: TRBJ2-1; abundance: few; CDR3nt: TGTGCCAACAGTTTAGGTAGCAGGGATGAGCAGTTCTTC; CDR3aa: CANSLGSRDEQFF
d_gene: -; v_gene: TRBV6-2/TRBV6-3; len: 15; j_gene: TRBJ2-4; abundance: few; CDR3nt: TGTGCCAGCAGTTACCCCAGGGCAGCCAAAAACATTCAGTACTTC; CDR3aa: CASSYPRAAKNIQYF
d_gene: TRBD2; v_gene: TRBV5-1; len: 17; j_gene: TRBJ2-3; abundance: few; CDR3nt: TGCGCCAGCAGCTTCGCTTTGGGACTAGGGGCCACAGATACGCAGTATTTT; CDR3aa: CASSFALGLGATDTQYF
d_gene: -; v_gene: TRBV24-1; len: 14; j_gene: TRBJ1-6; abundance: -; CDR3nt: TGTGCCACCCGTGGCAGGAACTATAATTCACCCCTCCACTTT; CDR3aa: CATRGRNYNSPLHF
d_gene: TRBD1; v_gene: TRBV4-1; len: 20; j_gene: TRBJ2-7; abundance: few; CDR3nt: TGCGCCAGCAGCCTAAGAAGGGGAAGACAGGGATCCTCCTCAGAATACGAGCAGTACTTC; CDR3aa: CASSLRRGRQGSSSEYEQYF
d_gene: TRBD1; v_gene: TRBV27; len: 15; j_gene: TRBJ1-4; abundance: -; CDR3nt: TGTGCCAGCAGTTTAGAGGGGGCGGTGAATGAAAAACTGTTTTTT; CDR3aa: CASSLEGAVNEKLFF
d_gene: -; v_gene: TRBV5-1; len: 13; j_gene: TRBJ2-7; abundance: few; CDR3nt: TGCGCCAGCAGCTTCCAACAGGGTGTGGAGCAGTACTTC; CDR3aa: CASSFQQGVEQYF
d_gene: -; v_gene: TRBV9; len: 13; j_gene: TRBJ2-2; abundance: few; CDR3nt: TGTGCCAGCAGCGGAGCGGAGAGCGGGGAGCTGTTTTTT; CDR3aa: CASSGAESGELFF
d_gene: TRBD1; v_gene: TRBV4-1; len: 15; j_gene: TRBJ1-1; abundance: -; CDR3nt: TGCGCCAGCAGCCAAGAGGAAGGGGGCTCCACTGAAGCTTTCTTT; CDR3aa: CASSQEEGGSTEAFF
d_gene: -; v_gene: TRBV5-4; len: 13; j_gene: TRBJ2-7; abundance: -; CDR3nt: TGTGCCAGCGGGGATCCCTCTACGAAGGGGCAGTACTTC; CDR3aa: CASGDPSTKGQYF
d_gene: -; v_gene: TRBV4-1; len: 15; j_gene: TRBJ1-1; abundance: -; CDR3nt: TGCGCCAGCAGCCAAGATAGCGAACGGGGCACTGAAGCTTTCTTT; CDR3aa: CASSQDSERGTEAFF
d_gene: -; v_gene: TRBV5-1; len: 14; j_gene: TRBJ1-3; abundance: -; CDR3nt: TGCGCCAGCAGCTTGGCCACCTCTGGAAACACCATATATTTT; CDR3aa: CASSLATSGNTIYF
d_gene: -; v_gene: TRBV29-1; len: 12; j_gene: TRBJ1-1; abundance: many; CDR3nt: TGCAGCGCCAGACAGGTGATCACTGAAGCTTTCTTT; CDR3aa: CSARQVITEAFF
d_gene: -; v_gene: TRBV5-6; len: 13; j_gene: TRBJ1-5; abundance: few; CDR3nt: TGTGCCAGCAGCGAGGGGTTCAATCAGCCCCAGCATTTT; CDR3aa: CASSEGFNQPQHF
d_gene: -; v_gene: TRBV29-1; len: 11; j_gene: TRBJ1-1; abundance: few; CDR3nt: TGCAGCGGAAACCGGTACACTGAAGCTTTCTTT; CDR3aa: CSGNRYTEAFF
d_gene: -; v_gene: TRBV3-1; len: 13; j_gene: TRBJ1-5; abundance: -; CDR3nt: TGTGCCAGCAGCCCTACAAGGAATCAGCCCCAGCATTTT; CDR3aa: CASSPTRNQPQHF
d_gene: -; v_gene: TRBV9; len: 11; j_gene: TRBJ1-2; abundance: once; CDR3nt: TGTGCCAGCAGCCGGGGGCATGGCTACACCTTC; CDR3aa: CASSRGHGYTF
d_gene: TRBD1; v_gene: TRBV12-3/TRBV12-4; len: 15; j_gene: TRBJ1-1; abundance: -; CDR3nt: TGTGCCAGCAGTCGCCGTGGGACAGGGAACACTGAAGCTTTCTTT; CDR3aa: CASSRRGTGNTEAFF
d_gene: -; v_gene: TRBV6-5; len: 13; j_gene: TRBJ1-2; abundance: -; CDR3nt: TGTGCCTGTTCCTCCGGGAGCCTCTTTGGCTACACCTTC; CDR3aa: CACSSGSLFGYTF
d_gene: TRBD1; v_gene: TRBV2; len: 16; j_gene: TRBJ2-1; abundance: -; CDR3nt: TGTGCCAGCAGTCTAGGACAGGGCAGCTCCTACAATGAGCAGTTCTTC; CDR3aa: CASSLGQGSSYNEQFF
d_gene: TRBD1; v_gene: TRBV4-1; len: 17; j_gene: TRBJ2-7; abundance: -; CDR3nt: TGCGCCAGCAGCCAAGGGCCAAGGACAGGGATTTCCTACGAGCAGTACTTC; CDR3aa: CASSQGPRTGISYEQYF
d_gene: -; v_gene: TRBV4-3; len: 16; j_gene: TRBJ2-3; abundance: many; CDR3nt: TGCGCCAGCAGCCACAACCCGGGAGAAGGTACAGATACGCAGTATTTT; CDR3aa: CASSHNPGEGTDTQYF
d_gene: -; v_gene: TRBV9; len: 15; j_gene: TRBJ2-7; abundance: -; CDR3nt: TGTGCCAGCAGCTCCGGAGCTTCTAGCTCCTACGAGCAGTACTTC; CDR3aa: CASSSGASSSYEQYF
d_gene: -; v_gene: TRBV12-3/TRBV12-4; len: 15; j_gene: TRBJ2-1; abundance: -; CDR3nt: TGTGCCAGCAGTTTGCAGGGACTCGCCCCCAATGAGCAGTTCTTC; CDR3aa: CASSLQGLAPNEQFF
d_gene: -; v_gene: TRBV6-2/TRBV6-3; len: 13; j_gene: TRBJ2-7; abundance: few; CDR3nt: TGTGCCACCCAGACGGGATTCTCCTACGAGCAGTACTTC; CDR3aa: CATQTGFSYEQYF
d_gene: -; v_gene: TRBV4-1; len: 12; j_gene: TRBJ1-2; abundance: -; CDR3nt: TGCGCCAGCAGCCAAGAAGCCTATGGCTACACCTTC; CDR3aa: CASSQEAYGYTF
d_gene: -; v_gene: TRBV7-8; len: 15; j_gene: TRBJ2-7; abundance: few; CDR3nt: TGTGCCAGCAGCCGAGAGGGGACATCCTCCTACGAGCAGTACTTC; CDR3aa: CASSREGTSSYEQYF